This T cell receptor (beta chain) was identified in a study of T-cell reconstitution after alpha-beta-depleted transplantation in children. The TCRbeta library incorporated unique molecular identifiers. TCRdb called the PCR reads again in MiXCR, with one record for every CDR3 protein. The data contain some 200,000 distinct CDR3 sequences, roughly 15% of them singletons. This clonotype was seen many times. Germline V CDR1 and CDR2: SGHRS, YFSETQ. The V end lost 4 bases, the J end lost 4 bases, and 7 bases lay between the germline ends. The CDR3 consists of 12 residues. The gene calls are TRBV5-1 and TRBJ2-3, with D uncertain. Sequences were derived from PBMCs from the stem cell graft donor, sampled from the stem cell graft. The sequence derives from a human donor who donated a stem cell graft to a child with acute lymphoblastic leukemia. The CDR3 DNA reads TGCGCCAGCAGCCCAGGCTCAGATACGCAGTATTTT. This translates into CASSPGSDTQYF.